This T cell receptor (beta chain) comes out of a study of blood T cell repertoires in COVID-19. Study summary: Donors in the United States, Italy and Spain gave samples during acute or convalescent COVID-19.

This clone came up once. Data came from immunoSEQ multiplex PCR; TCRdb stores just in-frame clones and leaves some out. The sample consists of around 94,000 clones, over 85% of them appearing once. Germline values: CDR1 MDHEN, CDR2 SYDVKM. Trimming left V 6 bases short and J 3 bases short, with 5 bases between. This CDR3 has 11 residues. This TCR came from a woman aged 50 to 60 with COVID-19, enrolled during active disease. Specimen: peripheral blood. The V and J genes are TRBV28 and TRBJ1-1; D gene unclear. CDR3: CASRSYTEAFF. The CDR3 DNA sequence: TGTGCCAGCAGATCCTACACTGAAGCTTTCTTT.